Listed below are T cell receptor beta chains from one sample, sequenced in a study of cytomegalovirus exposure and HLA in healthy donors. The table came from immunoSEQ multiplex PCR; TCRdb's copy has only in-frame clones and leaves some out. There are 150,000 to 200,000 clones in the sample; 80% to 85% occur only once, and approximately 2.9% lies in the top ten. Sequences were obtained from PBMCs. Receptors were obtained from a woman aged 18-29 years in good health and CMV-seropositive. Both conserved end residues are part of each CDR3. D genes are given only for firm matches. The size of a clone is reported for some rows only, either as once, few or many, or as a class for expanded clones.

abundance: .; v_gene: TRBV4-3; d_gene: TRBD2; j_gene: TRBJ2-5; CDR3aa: CASSQERALAGGRQETQYF; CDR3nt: TGCGCCAGCAGCCAAGAGCGGGCCCTAGCGGGGGGCAGGCAAGAGACCCAGTACTTC
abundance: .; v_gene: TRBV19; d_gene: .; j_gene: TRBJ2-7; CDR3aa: CASSHGRQLVSGREQYF; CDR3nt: TGTGCCAGTAGCCACGGGCGACAGTTAGTCTCAGGGCGTGAGCAGTACTTC
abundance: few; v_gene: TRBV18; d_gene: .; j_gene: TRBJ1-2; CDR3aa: CASSPQGFDGYTF; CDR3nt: TGTGCCAGCTCACCCCAGGGGTTTGACGGCTACACCTTC
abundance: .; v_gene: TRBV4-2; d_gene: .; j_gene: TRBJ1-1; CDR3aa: CASSPEVRRTEAFF; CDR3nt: TGTGCCAGCAGCCCGGAGGTGAGAAGGACTGAAGCTTTCTTT
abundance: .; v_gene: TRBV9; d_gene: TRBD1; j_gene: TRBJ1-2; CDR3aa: CASSGQGWYTF; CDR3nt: TGTGCCAGCAGCGGACAGGGATGGTACACCTTC
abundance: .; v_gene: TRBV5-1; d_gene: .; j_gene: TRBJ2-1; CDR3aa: CASSLGAGSSSYNEQFF; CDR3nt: TGCGCCAGCAGCTTGGGGGCGGGGTCGAGCTCCTACAATGAGCAGTTCTTC
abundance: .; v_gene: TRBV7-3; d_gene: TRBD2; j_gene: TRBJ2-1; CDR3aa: CASSLLAGGYEQFF; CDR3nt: TGTGCCAGCAGCTTGCTAGCGGGGGGATATGAGCAGTTCTTC
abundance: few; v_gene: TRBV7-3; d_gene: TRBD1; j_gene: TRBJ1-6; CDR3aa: CASSLTRTGKGSPLHF; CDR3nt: TGTGCCAGCAGCTTAACCCGGACAGGGAAGGGATCACCCCTCCACTTT
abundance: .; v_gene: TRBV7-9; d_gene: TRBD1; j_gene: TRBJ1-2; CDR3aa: CASSSIRQGLFNYGYTF; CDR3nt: TGTGCCAGCAGCTCTATAAGACAGGGGCTGTTTAACTATGGCTACACCTTC
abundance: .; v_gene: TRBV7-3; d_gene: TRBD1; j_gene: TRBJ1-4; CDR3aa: CASSPTGGDEKLFF; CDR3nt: TGTGCCAGCAGCCCCACAGGGGGAGATGAAAAACTGTTTTTT
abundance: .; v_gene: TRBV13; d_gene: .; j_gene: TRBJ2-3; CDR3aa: CASSAGGPDTQYF; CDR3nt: TGTGCCAGCAGCGCCGGGGGTCCAGATACGCAGTATTTT
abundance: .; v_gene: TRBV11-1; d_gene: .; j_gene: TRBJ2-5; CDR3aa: CASSYREGQETQYF; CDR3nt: TGTGCCAGCAGCTACAGAGAGGGACAAGAGACCCAGTACTTC
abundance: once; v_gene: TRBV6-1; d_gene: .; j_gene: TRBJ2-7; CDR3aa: CASRLTGRGEQYF; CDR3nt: TGTGCCAGCAGGTTGACAGGAAGAGGCGAGCAGTACTTC
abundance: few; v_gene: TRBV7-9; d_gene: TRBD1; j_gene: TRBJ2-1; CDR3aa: CASSVGTANSYNEQFF; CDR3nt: TGTGCCAGCAGCGTCGGGACAGCCAACTCCTACAATGAGCAGTTCTTC
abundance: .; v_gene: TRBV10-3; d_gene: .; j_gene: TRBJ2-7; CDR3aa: CAISDSSYEQYF; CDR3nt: TGTGCCATCAGTGACAGCTCCTACGAGCAGTACTTC
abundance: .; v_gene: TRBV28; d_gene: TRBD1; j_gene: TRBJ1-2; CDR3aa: CASSSHTGANYGYTF; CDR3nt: TGTGCCAGCAGTTCCCATACAGGGGCTAACTATGGCTACACCTTC
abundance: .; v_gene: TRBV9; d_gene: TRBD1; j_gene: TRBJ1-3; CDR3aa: CASSGTQGGSGNTIYF; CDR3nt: TGTGCCAGCAGCGGAACCCAGGGGGGCTCTGGAAACACCATATATTTT
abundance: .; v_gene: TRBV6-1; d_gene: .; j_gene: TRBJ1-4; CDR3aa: CATQYHPNRRGKLFF; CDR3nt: TGTGCCACACAGTACCATCCGAATCGGAGAGGGAAACTGTTTTTT
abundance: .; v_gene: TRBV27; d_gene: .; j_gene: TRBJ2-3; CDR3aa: CASREGLSKDTQYF; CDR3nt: TGTGCCAGCAGGGAGGGACTTTCCAAAGATACGCAGTATTTT
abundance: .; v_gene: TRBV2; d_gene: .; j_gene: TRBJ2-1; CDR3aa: CASSSGGSSYNEQFF; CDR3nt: TGTGCCAGCAGCAGTGGGGGGAGCTCCTACAATGAGCAGTTCTTC
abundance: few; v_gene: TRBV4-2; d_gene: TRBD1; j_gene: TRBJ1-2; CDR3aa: CASSQGTGNGGYGYTF; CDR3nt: TGTGCCAGCAGCCAAGGGACAGGGAACGGTGGCTATGGCTACACCTTC
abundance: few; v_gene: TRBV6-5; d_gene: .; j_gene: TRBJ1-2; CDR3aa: CASSNDMTANYGYTF; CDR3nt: TGTGCCAGCAGTAACGATATGACAGCGAACTATGGCTACACCTTC
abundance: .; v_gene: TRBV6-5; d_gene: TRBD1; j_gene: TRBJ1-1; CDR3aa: CASSYSGTGGSEAFF; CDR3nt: TGTGCCAGCAGTTACTCCGGGACAGGGGGTTCTGAAGCTTTCTTT
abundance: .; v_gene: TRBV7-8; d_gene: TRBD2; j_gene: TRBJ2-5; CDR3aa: CASSLQAGGPVVEETQYF; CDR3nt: TGTGCCAGCAGCTTACAAGCGGGGGGGCCCGTTGTAGAAGAGACCCAGTACTTC
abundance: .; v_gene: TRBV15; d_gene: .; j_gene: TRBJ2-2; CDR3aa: CATSRDVGGGVLAGELFF; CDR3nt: TGTGCCACCAGCAGAGACGTTGGAGGGGGCGTTTTAGCCGGGGAGCTGTTTTTT
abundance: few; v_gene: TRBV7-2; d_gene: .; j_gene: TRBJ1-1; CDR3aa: CASSFSDTEAFF; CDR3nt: TGTGCCAGCAGCTTTTCAGACACTGAAGCTTTCTTT
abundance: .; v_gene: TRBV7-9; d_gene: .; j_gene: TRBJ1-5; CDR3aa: CASSSDSISNQPQHF; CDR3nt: TGTGCCAGCAGCTCGGACAGTATTAGCAATCAGCCCCAGCATTTT
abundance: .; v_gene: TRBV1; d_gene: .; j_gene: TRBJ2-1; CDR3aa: CTSGGGGGDEQFF; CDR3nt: TGCACCAGCGGGGGAGGGGGAGGGGATGAGCAGTTCTTC
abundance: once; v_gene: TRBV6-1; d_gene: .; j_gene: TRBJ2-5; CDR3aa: CASRSGLGETQYF; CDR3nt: TGTGCCAGCCGGTCGGGGTTGGGAGAGACCCAGTACTTC
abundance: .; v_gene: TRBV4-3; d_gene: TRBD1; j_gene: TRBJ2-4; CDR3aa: CASSQDPGQPQYF; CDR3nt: TGCGCCAGCAGCCAAGATCCGGGACAGCCCCAGTACTTC